These 20 T cell receptor beta chains originate from one sample sequenced in a study of T cell responses to AZD1222 COVID-19 vaccine. The data were produced by immunoSEQ multiplex PCR, yet TCRdb's version contains in-frame clones alone and is incomplete. Of fewer than 150,000 clones detected, about nine tenths appear once; the ten largest clones hold 1.5%. The sequences come from peripheral blood, collected on day 0 of AZD1222 vaccination. Receptor source: an adult in good health.

The rearrangement uses TRBV6-2 or TRBV6-3 and TRBJ2-1, with TRBD2 identical over 12 bases. The CDR3 has 13 amino acids. Trimming took 4 bases from V and 10 from J; bases not matched to a gene: 2. Looked up from germline, CDR1 is MNHEY and CDR2 is SVGEGT. DNA for the CDR3: TGTGCCAGCAGTTTGGGACTAGCGGGCGAGCAGTTCTTC. This sequence encodes CASSLGLAGEQFF.

The chain joins TRBV13 to TRBJ2-3, with a weak D call TRBD1 (6 bases). Germline lookup yields CDR1 PRHDT and CDR2 FYEKMQ (reference sequence). CDR3 size: 14 residues. Trimming took off 6 bases at V and 2 bases at J, with 12 bases between the two ends. The CDR3 is CASSGGPNTDTQYF. The CDR3 region has the DNA TGTGCCAGCAGTGGGGGCCCAAACACAGATACGCAGTATTTT.

The CDR3 DNA reads TGTGCCAGCAGCGGCCTGCCGGGACAGGGAAAGGATGAGCAGTTCTTC. It is translated as CASSGLPGQGKDEQFF. The V and J genes are TRBV9 and TRBJ2-1; 9 positions match TRBD1. The CDR3 totals 16 residues. Trimming at V came to 3 bases and at J to 8 bases, leaving 12 bases not matched to a gene. Looked up from germline, CDR1 is SGDLS and CDR2 is YYNGEE.

The CDR3 DNA reads TGTGCCAGCAGTTTATGGGGATTATATGCAGGACGACGGACCGGGGAGCTGTTTTTT. Its protein product is CASSLWGLYAGRRTGELFF. V usage is TRBV28 and J usage is TRBJ2-2; D is ambiguous. V was pared by 0 bases and J by 5 bases, with 22 bases between. Germline V gives CDR1 MDHEN, CDR2 SYDVKM. The CDR3 totals 19 residues. The full variable domain, rest sourced from reference TRBV28 and TRBJ2-2, is DVKVTQSSRYLVKRTGEKVFLECVQDMDHENMFWYRQDPGLGLRLIYFSYDVKMKEKGDIPEGYSVSREKKERFSLILESASTNQTSMYLCASSLWGLYAGRRTGELFFGEGSRLTVL.

The chain has TRBV6-5 and TRBJ2-5; a weak D match, TRBD2 (5 bases). This CDR3 has 15 amino acids. V was trimmed by 7 bases and J by 5 bases, leaving 20 bases between them. Germline V gene lookup returns CDR1 MNHEY and CDR2 SVGAGI. This CDR3 is CASTIRDLRGETQYF. CDR3 coding DNA: TGTGCCAGCACTATACGGGATCTAAGAGGGGAGACCCAGTACTTC.

The CDR3 nucleotides are TGTGCCAGCAGTTTCCTAGGGGACACAGATACGCAGTATTTT. Translating it yields CASSFLGDTDTQYF. The V and J genes are TRBV28 and TRBJ2-3; D is perhaps TRBD1 (5 bases). Per the germline V gene, CDR1 is MDHEN and CDR2 is SYDVKM. The CDR3 is made up of 14 amino acids. V was pared by 3 bases and J by 2 bases, with 9 bases between.

This clone appeared a single time. This chain connects TRBV7-2 to TRBJ1-1, with 8 nucleotides matching TRBD1. This CDR3 is built from 16 residues. The V gene end was trimmed by 0 bases and the J gene end by 1 base; junction bases not matched to a gene: 4. CDR1 is SGHTA and CDR2 is FQGNSA in the germline V gene. The CDR3 reads CASSLAPGQGNTEAFF. CDR3 coding DNA: TGTGCCAGCAGCTTAGCACCCGGACAGGGGAACACTGAAGCTTTCTTT.

The J gene is TRBJ1-2, the V gene TRBV24-1, with 9 bases matching TRBD1. The CDR3 is made up of 18 amino acids. Per the germline V gene, CDR1 is KGHDR and CDR2 is SFDVKD. J was trimmed by 1 base and V by 5 bases; bases with no gene match: 13. CDR3 nucleotides: TGTGCCACCAGTGTTGCACCGGGACAGGGACCCTTTAACTATGGCTACACCTTC. This sequence encodes CATSVAPGQGPFNYGYTF.

The genes are TRBV12-3 or TRBV12-4 and TRBJ1-1; TRBD1 might be the D (5 bases). V gave up 5 bases and J gave up 1 base, with 8 bases separating them. The CDR3 loop spans 13 amino acids. DNA for the CDR3: TGTGCCAGCAGTGGGACGGCGAACACTGAAGCTTTCTTT. This codes for CASSGTANTEAFF.

The genes are TRBV7-8 and TRBJ1-6; maybe TRBD1 (5 bases). This CDR3 comprises 16 residues. Trimming shortened V by 5 bases and J by 4 bases, and 15 bases separated the two germline ends. The germline V gene encodes CDR1 SGHVS and CDR2 FQNEAQ. The DNA of the CDR3 is TGTGCCAGCAGCCCACGGGACGAAAGGTATAATTCACCCCTCCACTTT. Protein sequence: CASSPRDERYNSPLHF.

The rearrangement uses TRBV13 and TRBJ2-7; D is unclear. CDR3 length: 12 amino acids. Germline V gene sequence: CDR1 PRHDT, CDR2 FYEKMQ (reference sequence). V shed 6 bases and J shed 2 bases, with 8 bases lying between them. For the CDR3, the DNA is TGTGCCAGCAGTCCTCAGGCCTACGAGCAGTACTTC. Translated, it gives CASSPQAYEQYF.

The chain joins TRBV5-1 to TRBJ1-2; TRBD1 matches at 7 bases. CDR1 and CDR2 (germline): SGHRS, YFSETQ. J gave up 5 bases and V 3 bases, and 4 bases lay outside the gene matches. The CDR3 is 13 amino acids. The CDR3: CASSSGQNYGYTF. Written as DNA, the CDR3 is TGCGCCAGCAGCTCGGGACAGAATTATGGCTACACCTTC.

This chain links TRBV12-5 with TRBJ2-5; D may match TRBD1 or TRBD2 (5 bases each). The germline gives CDR1 LGHNT, CDR2 FRNRAP. Trimming cost V 5 bases and J 4 bases, with 8 bases left between them. This CDR3 has 12 amino acids. The CDR3 bases are TGTGCTAGTGGTCCGGGGCTAGAGACCCAGTACTTC. This gives the protein CASGPGLETQYF.

The V gene is TRBV13, the J gene TRBJ1-5; D perhaps matches TRBD1 (6 bases). The CDR3 consists of 16 residues. Per the germline V gene, CDR1 is PRHDT and CDR2 is FYEKMQ (reference sequence). V lost 0 bases, J lost 5 bases, and 14 bases lay in between. The CDR3 DNA is TGTGCCAGCAGCTTAGGGGGCGCAGGGGATGATCAGCCCCAGCATTTT. It encodes CASSLGGAGDDQPQHF.

The chain carries TRBV5-1 and TRBJ1-3; no definite D call. The germline CDR1 and CDR2 sequences are SGHRS and YFSETQ. This CDR3 region has 15 residues. V lost 1 base to trimming and J lost 0 bases, with 8 bases between them. CDR3 sequence: CASSLTVHSGNTIYF. The DNA of the CDR3 is TGCGCCAGCAGCTTGACAGTTCACTCTGGAAACACCATATATTTT.

The chain is built from TRBV5-1 and TRBJ1-6; 7 bases are a match to TRBD1. V dropped 4 bases and J dropped 7; count of bases not matched to a gene: 5. The length of the CDR3 is 14 residues. CDR1 is SGHRS and CDR2 is YFSETQ in the germline V gene. CDR3 protein: CASSTDRENSPLHF. CDR3 nucleotides: TGCGCCAGCAGCACTGACAGGGAGAATTCACCCCTCCACTTT.

This clone has only one observation. CDR3 amino acids: CASSTKTGGKGELFF. As DNA, the CDR3 is TGTGCCAGCAGCACCAAGACAGGGGGAAAAGGGGAGCTGTTTTTT. The rearrangement links TRBV7-9 to TRBJ2-2; TRBD1 matches 9 bases. The CDR3 sequence is 15 residues long. CDR1 is SEHNR, CDR2 FQNEAQ, per germline (reference sequence). J gave up 8 bases and V 5 bases, and 9 bases lay outside the gene matches.

V gene TRBV19 combines with J gene TRBJ1-2; D not resolved. The CDR3 spans 14 residues. V lost 8 bases and J lost 1, with 14 bases in between. In germline, CDR1 is LNHDA, CDR2 SQIVND (reference sequence). The CDR3: CASGLLGNNYGYTF. CDR3 bases: TGTGCCAGTGGACTCCTGGGCAATAACTATGGCTACACCTTC.

This chain uses TRBV28 with TRBJ2-7; weak D call: TRBD2 (6 bases). The V end was cut by 7 bases, the J end by 2 bases, with 15 bases between. Germline CDR1 is MDHEN and CDR2 is SYDVKM. CDR3 length: 14 residues. The CDR3 protein is CASKSGLTAYEQYF. In DNA, the CDR3 is TGTGCCAGCAAGAGCGGGCTAACCGCCTACGAGCAGTACTTC.

The chain couples TRBV18 to TRBJ2-7, with 8 bases lining up with TRBD2. With 3 bases clipped from V and 5 bases from J, the junction kept 12 bases outside the gene matches. Germline V gene lookup returns CDR1 KGHSH and CDR2 LQKENI. This CDR3 spans 16 amino acids. In DNA form, the CDR3 reads TGTGCCAGCTCACCCCGGGGGGGCGCGGCGGTAAACGAGCAGTACTTC. Protein sequence: CASSPRGGAAVNEQYF.